These 10 T cell receptor beta chains came from one sample sequenced in a study of CD8+ T cells in alopecia areata. Extracted RNA was reverse transcribed, and the resulting cDNA served as sequencing template. The assay was immunoSEQ multiplex PCR, and TCRdb's table has in-frame clones only and misses some. The sample lists approximately 98,000 clones; 55% to 60% were seen once. Input material: NKG2D-low CD8+ T cells sorted from blood. These receptors originate from a human donor with alopecia areata.

The sample holds one count of this clone. The chain carries TRBV28 and TRBJ2-7; either TRBD1 or TRBD2 may fit D (7 bases each). The V gene lost 6 bases and the J gene lost 5 bases, with 20 bases spanning the gap. Germline loops: CDR1 MDHEN, CDR2 SYDVKM. CDR3 length equals 15 residues. CDR3 residues: CASSPTPGGLNEQYF. Here the CDR3 DNA reads TGTGCCAGCAGCCCCACGCCAGGGGGACTAAACGAGCAGTACTTC.

This clone was seen a single time. This chain connects TRBV5-1 to TRBJ2-3; 8 bases line up with TRBD1. Germline V CDR1 and CDR2: SGHRS, YFSETQ. V trimming: 0 bases; J trimming: 2 bases; junction bases outside the gene matches: 5. The CDR3 has 16 residues. The CDR3 nucleotides are TGCGCCAGCAGCTTGGGCACAGGGGGAAACACAGATACGCAGTATTTT. Protein sequence: CASSLGTGGNTDTQYF.

J is TRBJ2-7 and V is TRBV7-9; D might be TRBD2 (6 bases). This CDR3 has 17 residues. V lost 0 bases and J 3 bases, leaving 18 bases between the germline ends. In germline, CDR1 is SEHNR, CDR2 FQNEAQ (reference sequence). This chain's CDR3 is CASSLARDSNYYYEQYF. The CDR3 DNA sequence: TGTGCCAGCAGCTTAGCCCGGGACTCCAACTACTACTACGAGCAGTACTTC.

This clone was counted between two and nine times. The chain couples TRBV9 to TRBJ2-1; 10 positions agree with TRBD1. Germline trimming cut 3 bases from V and 7 bases from J; bases unmatched to any gene: 13. The CDR3 runs 17 residues. From germline, CDR1 is SGDLS and CDR2 YYNGEE. The CDR3 reads CASSGPRRTGGSNEQFF. DNA for the CDR3: TGTGCCAGCAGCGGGCCCCGAAGGACAGGGGGGAGTAATGAGCAGTTCTTC.

The rearrangement joins TRBV13 to TRBJ2-7, with 11 nucleotides matching TRBD2. Germline CDR1 and CDR2: PRHDT and FYEKMQ (reference sequence). This CDR3 comprises 15 residues. V trimming: 4 bases; J trimming: 2 bases; junction bases outside the gene matches: 4. CDR3 bases: TGTGCCAGCAGCTCACAACTAGCGGGAGCCTACGAGCAGTACTTC. It translates to CASSSQLAGAYEQYF.

This clone was counted between two and nine times. V and J are TRBV19 and TRBJ2-1; tentative D call: TRBD2 (5 bases). The germline V and J ends were trimmed by 5 bases and 0 bases, with 8 bases remaining between them. Germline CDR1 reads LNHDA; CDR2 reads SQIVND (reference sequence). The CDR3 runs 14 residues. DNA of the CDR3: TGTGCCAGTAGTGAAGAGGGCTCCTACAATGAGCAGTTCTTC. As protein: CASSEEGSYNEQFF. The entire variable domain, with the rest obtained from reference TRBV19 and TRBJ2-1, is as follows: DGGITQSPKYLFRKEGQNVTLSCEQNLNHDAMYWYRQDPGQGLRLIYYSQIVNDFQKGDIAEGYSVSREKKESFPLTVTSAQKNPTAFYLCASSEEGSYNEQFFGPGTRLTVL.

This clone was detected only a few times. The chain combines TRBV7-9 with TRBJ2-2; a possible D gene is TRBD1 (6 bases). The CDR3 is made up of 13 amino acids. V was trimmed by 5 bases and J by 5 bases, leaving 9 bases between them. Germline values: CDR1 SEHNR, CDR2 FQNEAQ (reference sequence). The CDR3 nucleotides are TGTGCCAGCAGCCAGGGGAGTACCGGGGAGCTGTTTTTT. Amino acids: CASSQGSTGELFF.

The sample holds a few counts of this clone. The CDR3 DNA follows: TGCGCCAGCAGCCAAGGGGGGCCCTACAATGAGCAGTTCTTC. This translates into CASSQGGPYNEQFF. The rearrangement links TRBV4-1 to TRBJ2-1, with a possible D match to TRBD1 (6 bases). Germline V gene lookup returns CDR1 MGHRA and CDR2 YSYEKL. The CDR3 runs to 14 residues. V was cut by 1 base and J by 2 bases, with 6 bases left in between.

The rearrangement links TRBV15 to TRBJ2-1; D tentatively fits TRBD1 or TRBD2 (6 bases each). The V end was cut by 3 bases, the J end by 8 bases, with 14 bases between. Germline loops: CDR1 LNHNV, CDR2 YYDKDF (reference sequence). The CDR3 sequence is 14 residues long. This chain's CDR3 is CATSREVGGDEQFF. The CDR3 nucleotides read TGTGCCACCAGCAGGGAGGTGGGGGGCGATGAGCAGTTCTTC.

The table lists this clone with a few counts. The gene calls are TRBV7-9 and TRBJ1-1, with a weak D call TRBD1 (6 bases). This CDR3 comprises 15 residues. The germline CDR1 and CDR2 sequences are SEHNR and FQNEAQ (reference sequence). The germline V and J ends were trimmed by 5 bases and 2 bases, with 15 bases remaining between them. For the CDR3, the DNA is TGTGCCAGCAGCCTGGGGGCAGCCTTTAACACTGAAGCTTTCTTT. Translated: CASSLGAAFNTEAFF.